This TCR beta chain was sequenced for a study of cytomegalovirus exposure and HLA in healthy donors (dated by TCRdb to 2016 to 2017). Describing the broader study: An earlier analysis of more than 550 of the donors reported around 280 Gb of sequence data and 95 million to 140 million unique TCR beta sequences obtained from about 179 million T cells. An earlier analysis of a few hundred of the donors applied high-throughput TCR beta sequencing to assess whether each TCR beta V gene segment acted as functional or pseudogenic. Besides the first cohort of 666 subjects, a separate validation cohort made up of 120 different subjects was used. Four to six DR-DQ haplotypes were handled as single units for association and clustering, since linkage in the cohort was strong. The T cell repertoires of around 670 subjects were profiled by immunosequencing and related to cytomegalovirus serostatus. Every repertoire in the discovery cohort had been generated on one and the same sequencing platform. A later genetic analysis took genome-wide SNP genotypes for 398 of the 666 donors and used that subset as a discovery cohort. The genetic ancestry cluster associated with self-reported Caucasian donors included around 76% of the approximately 410 genotyped donors. To study patterns of TCR occurrence, a later analysis re-analyzed previously published TCR beta repertoires from 666 donors and added high-resolution HLA genotyping. Class I and class II HLA loci were covered by the typing at four-digit resolution. To predict cytomegalovirus infection status, the study brought together high-throughput TCR immunosequencing, statistical association of individual TCRs with disease status, and machine learning. The later analysis used no new phenotypic data to find candidate immune exposures, relying instead on TCR beta sequences and their occurrence across donors. Typing coverage varied by locus: 629-630 donors for A, B, C, DRB1 and DQB1; 500 to 550 for DQA1; approximately 610 for DPA1; fewer than 480 for DPB1. An early release that covered 500 to 800 HLA-typed donors contained approximately 300 gigabases of sequencing data and about 84 million unique TCR sequences. Across approximately 420 genotyped donors of the cohort, an average of approximately 220,000 unique TCR beta nucleotide sequences per donor were sequenced, and approximately 17% of those sequences were non-productive. Donor age, sex, ethnicity and CMV serostatus were collected together with the repertoire data. The study aimed to test whether cataloging public T cell receptors could reveal signatures of past pathogen exposure.

Overall results and qualifications from the work: While some public TCRs were present in many individuals, most TCR sequences turned up only very rarely across donors. Because some donors lacked HLA typing at each locus, the association tests relied only on the typed subset. According to the authors, the approach could potentially be generalized to other disease states and immunological phenotypes. Correlated functional status among segregating V segments might be attributable to linkage disequilibrium, but an unknown experimental factor could not be ruled out. In a later analysis, the rate of TCR association differed among HLA loci, with DRB1 alleles having the most associated TCRs and HLA-C alleles having the fewest. In an earlier analysis of about 600 of the donors, most TCR beta V segments appeared in productive rearrangements about 90% or about 30% of the time, broadly matching IMGT annotations. A later genetic analysis reported fewer N-insertions in productive TCRs among donors in an Asian-associated ancestry cluster than the approximately 670-donor mean. The only immune exposure information available for the cohort was CMV serostatus. Because counts were too low, around 17 rarely observed V segments, including chromosome 9 orphons, were left out of the earlier analysis of approximately 580 of the donors. In a later analysis, most CMV-associated TCR beta chains were found to appear HLA-restricted, with HLA associations seemingly driven largely by CMV exposure. The classifier was reported to diagnose cytomegalovirus status with high specificity and sensitivity in both the original cohort and the validation cohort. Only TCR beta chains were sequenced in this cohort, and the absence of alpha or paired-chain data limited detectable features. A cluster of highly shared sequence variants was judged likely to be a technical artifact of the sequencing pipeline. At a false discovery rate of 0.05, a later analysis linked under 20,000 TCR beta sequences to specific HLA alleles. In a later analysis, several top co-occurrence clusters were reported to appear linked to parvovirus B19, influenza, CMV and Epstein-Barr virus. Roughly uniform sequencing depth across donors was assumed in presence/absence analyses, although this assumption may not hold. V-gene and J-gene trimming of TCR beta chains was associated with a missense DCLRE1C variant in a later genetic analysis, and the association was replicated in an independent cohort. A further reported finding was that TCR beta sequences accurately predicted the HLA-A and HLA-B alleles for most subjects in the first cohort. A few of the identified cytomegalovirus-associated TCR beta chains were confirmed in vitro to be specific for cytomegalovirus antigens. Compared with equally common non-associated chains, HLA-associated TCR beta chains in a later analysis were more clonally expanded and had lower generation probabilities. When HLA alleles, especially DR and DQ, strongly co-occurred, TCR associations were difficult to assign to individual alleles. The study gave a list of more than 150 TCR beta chains associated with cytomegalovirus.

The library was produced with the immunoSEQ multiplex PCR assay. For the multiplex PCR, a mixture combining 60 forward primers for TCR Vbeta segments and 13 reverse primers for TCR Jbeta segments was used. A multiplex PCR assay on genomic DNA amplified the CDR3 region of rearranged TCR beta genes. The Illumina HiSeq System was used to sequence the amplified TCR beta libraries as 87-base-pair reads. The authors processed their data as follows. A later analysis counted tens of millions of unique TCR beta chains across the 666 repertoires, and some 11 million of these chains were shared by at least two donors. Raw reads were error-corrected and collapsed into unique sequences with a nearest-neighbor algorithm that merged closely related sequences to remove PCR and sequencing errors. Alignment of CDR3 sequences to IMGT reference sequences was used to assign V, D and J gene segments. Each retained sequence needed at least a six-nucleotide match to both a V gene segment and a J gene segment. Rearrangements were classified as productive when the CDR3 lacked stop codons and remained in frame with V and J, and all other rearrangements were classified as non-productive. Following IMGT convention, CDR3 was defined as the stretch from the second conserved V-encoded cysteine up to the conserved J-encoded phenylalanine. Sequences without an unambiguous match to a single V gene segment were excluded from the earlier analysis of several hundred of the donors. In an earlier analysis of around 600 of the donors, V segments were called functional above 56.7% productive rearrangements and were called segregating when the between-donor standard deviation exceeded 5%. A statistical classification framework was developed to diagnose cytomegalovirus status using the catalog of TCR beta chain sequences. V and J gene assignment, in a later analysis, came from comparing TCR nucleotide sequences with IMGT/GENE-DB human TR gene sequences. In a later analysis, CDR3 sequences and most-parsimonious VDJ recombination scenarios were assigned using the TCRdist pipeline. In a later analysis, each TCR beta chain was defined by its CDR3 amino acid sequence together with its V-gene family, and reads lacking a unique V-gene family were excluded. To address suspected cross-contamination and a sequencing artifact, a later analysis removed 592 highly shared, low-generation-probability nucleotide sequences. For each public chain, a later analysis derived a clonal expansion index from normalized ranks of inferred template counts within each repertoire. In a later analysis, generation probabilities were computed using a VDJ recombination model fitted to out-of-frame rearrangements, and the results were checked against IGoR. In a later analysis, hypergeometric tests were used to score TCR-TCR, TCR-HLA and TCR-CMV co-occurrence, with a repertoire-size bias correction applied to TCR pairs. A later analysis estimated false discovery rates by permuting HLA or CMV assignments 20 times. In a later analysis, co-occurring TCRs were grouped using DBSCAN, and TCRdist sequence similarity was added for clustering within HLA-allele-positive subsets. Repertoires with fewer than 30,000 or more than 120,000 public chains, plus five repertoires with anomalous nucleotide sharing, were excluded from co-occurrence clustering. TCRdb obtained this table from immuneACCESS and retained in-frame rearrangements with V and J assigned. These tables miss some clones; where compared with another copy, unresolved V genes account for less than half of the shortfall, and the remainder is unexplained. The V and J calls and the clone size are those of that table, but D and trimming were determined from the DNA. The sample has 200,000 or so clones on record, under 90% of them singletons. The biggest ten clones account for roughly 0.095% of the sample.

Regarding this clone: There is no known antigen for this receptor. No base quality information exists; no much larger clone differs at one position.

The cohort was made up of under 800 healthy bone marrow donors. At the time of sampling, all cohort members were nominally healthy, though unrecorded immune exposures were likely present. The donor tested CMV seronegative and was one of the 352 seronegative cohort members. Every donor gave a peripheral blood sample, and the peripheral blood mononuclear cells from that sample were used for TCR beta sequencing. Genomic DNA was extracted from the blood cell samples with the Qiagen DNeasy Blood Extraction Kit. The sequence was obtained from a boy aged 2 to 10 in good health and CMV-seronegative. The sequencing sample was made of PBMCs.

Here is the DNA: TGTGCCAGCAGGACCCACTTGTTGTTAGACCGACAATTTGACGAGCAGTACTTC. The encoded protein is CASRTHLLLDRQFDEQYF. The chain employs TRBV6-4 and TRBJ2-7; no D gene call is confident. CDR1 and CDR2 were assigned from the germline V gene as MRHNA and SNTAGT. Including cysteine and phenylalanine, the CDR3 has 18 amino acids. Only the CDR3 region is kept as DNA, spanning 54 bases read in frame from base 1. V drops 6 bases and J drops 5 bases, leaving 29 bases in between.